One sample yielded the 21 T cell receptor beta chains listed below, sequenced in a study of post-analysis software for immune sequencing data. These receptors lack a known antigen. Libraries were made from TCR beta cDNA, and they carried unique molecular identifiers. TCRdb reanalysed the PCR reads using MiXCR and keeps one entry per CDR3 protein. The sample shows hundreds of thousands of distinct CDR3 sequences, over 45% of them seen only once. Overall study results and limits: Controls showed lower frequencies than patients for a few TRBV segments, and TRBV5-6, TRBV5-1 and TRBV20-1 were among these.

The sequenced sample was blood. These TCRs come from a girl aged 2-10 years with multiple sclerosis.

The chain has TRBV12-3 or TRBV12-4 and TRBJ1-5, with D perhaps matching TRBD1 (5 bases). Trimming took off 7 bases at V and 0 bases at J, with 13 bases between the two ends. This CDR3 region has 15 residues. The CDR3 spells CASTWGDHSNQPQHF. CDR3 bases: TGTGCCAGCACCTGGGGGGACCATAGCAATCAGCCCCAGCATTTT.

The rearrangement joins TRBV5-5 to TRBJ2-3; D is tentatively TRBD1 or TRBD2 (5 bases each). Germline CDR1 reads SGHKS; CDR2 reads YYEKEE (reference sequence). CDR3 length equals 15 residues. V lost 0 bases and J lost 4, with 12 bases in between. The CDR3: CASSLEGTYADTQYF. The CDR3 bases are TGTGCCAGCAGCTTGGAGGGGACCTACGCAGATACGCAGTATTTT.

The chain joins TRBV7-8 to TRBJ1-5, with TRBD1 as a possible D gene (6 bases). Per germline, CDR1 SGHVS and CDR2 FQNEAQ. This CDR3 contains 16 residues. With 8 bases removed from V and 0 bases from J, the gap between germline ends came to 17 bases. CDR3 region: CASLREGGHSNQPQHF. CDR3 nucleotide sequence: TGTGCCAGCCTCCGGGAGGGGGGACATAGCAATCAGCCCCAGCATTTT. The full variable domain, its missing parts supplied by reference TRBV7-8 and TRBJ1-5, is GAGVSQSPRYKVAKRGQDVALRCDPISGHVSLFWYQQALGQGPEFLTYFQNEAQLDKSGLPSDRFFAERPEGSVSTLKIQRTQQEDSAVYLCASLREGGHSNQPQHFGDGTRLSIL.

The rearrangement joins TRBV24-1 to TRBJ2-5; the match to TRBD2 covers 10 bases. The junction had 4 bases not matched to a gene; V was cut back by 1 base and J by 3 bases. The CDR3 is 16 amino acids. Germline lookup yields CDR1 KGHDR and CDR2 SFDVKD. For the CDR3, the DNA is TGTGCCACCAGTGATTTCGAGCGGGGGGGCAAAGAGACCCAGTACTTC. Translation: CATSDFERGGKETQYF.

The CDR3 sequence is CSAATGGYNEQFF. In nucleotides, the CDR3 is TGCAGTGCCGCGACAGGGGGCTACAATGAGCAGTTCTTC. V and J are TRBV20-1 and TRBJ2-1, with 9 bases identical to TRBD1. After removal of 6 bases from V and 3 bases from J, the junction contained 3 bases not matched to a gene. CDR3 size: 13 residues. Germline V gene data show CDR1 as DFQATT and CDR2 as SNEGSKA (reference sequence).

This clonotype came up many times. This chain uses TRBV24-1 with TRBJ2-3; a weak D match, TRBD2 (6 bases). This CDR3 is 14 amino acids long. CDR1 is KGHDR, CDR2 SFDVKD, per germline. V lost 3 bases and J 9 bases, leaving 15 bases between the germline ends. CDR3 residues: CATSDTPLAGTQYF. The CDR3 region has the DNA TGTGCCACCAGTGATACCCCACTAGCCGGAACGCAGTATTTT.

This clonotype was recorded once. The rearrangement uses TRBV6-2 or TRBV6-3 and TRBJ2-5; D is uncertain. The closer fit of TRBJ2-7 to the DNA end suggests the J call may be wrong. CDR1 is MNHEY and CDR2 is SVGEGT in the germline V gene. The CDR3 is made up of 14 amino acids. The CDR3 DNA reads TGTGCCAGCAGATCCGTAAAGGGTGGGTACGAGCAGTACTTC. Protein sequence: CASRSVKGGYEQYF.

This chain connects TRBV10-3 to TRBJ2-3, with 10 nucleotides matching TRBD2. V was pared by 0 bases and J by 2 bases, with 8 bases of the junction left unmatched. The CDR3 is 18 amino acids. Germline CDR1 and CDR2: ENHRY and SYGVKD. This chain's CDR3 is CAISESGRTSGHTDTQYF. The CDR3 DNA follows: TGTGCCATCAGTGAGTCCGGCCGGACTAGCGGCCACACAGATACGCAGTATTTT.

The chain is built from TRBV29-1 and TRBJ2-2; D ambiguous. Germline-derived CDR1 and CDR2 are SQVTM and ANQGSEA. This CDR3 has 11 residues. V was pared by 7 bases and J by 3 bases, with 6 bases between. The CDR3 loop reads CSAIDTGELFF. The CDR3, as DNA: TGCAGCGCCATAGACACCGGGGAGCTGTTTTTT.

Only a few counts were recorded for this clonotype. The rearrangement links TRBV20-1 to TRBJ2-5; D not certain. The end of the DNA fits TRBJ2-7 better, so the J call may be wrong. Germline V gene sequence: CDR1 DFQATT, CDR2 SNEGSKA (reference sequence). The CDR3 is 12 residues long. DNA of the CDR3: TGCAGTGCTAGAGAGCAGCTGAACGAGCAGTACTTC. It yields the protein CSAREQLNEQYF.

This sequence joins TRBV11-2 and TRBJ1-1; D unresolved. There are 14 residues in the CDR3. V was pared by 5 bases and J by 0 bases, with 10 bases between. Germline V CDR1 and CDR2: SGHAT, FQNNGV. The CDR3 loop reads CASSPSIMNTEAFF. The CDR3 DNA follows: TGTGCCAGCAGCCCCTCCATCATGAACACTGAAGCTTTCTTT.

CDR3 sequence reads: CSVGVGLAGATNEQFF. CDR3 DNA: TGCAGCGTTGGGGTAGGGCTAGCGGGAGCCACCAATGAGCAGTTCTTC. The gene calls are TRBV29-1 and TRBJ2-1, with TRBD2 identical over 10 bases. Germline loops: CDR1 SQVTM, CDR2 ANQGSEA. V gave up 4 bases and J gave up 6 bases; unmatched junction bases: 12. The CDR3 length is 16 residues.

This clonotype was picked up a small number of times. The rearrangement joins TRBV29-1 to TRBJ2-1; D gene unclear. CDR3 size: 14 residues. V dropped 0 bases and J dropped 0 bases, with 6 bases sitting between them. CDR1 SQVTM and CDR2 ANQGSEA come from the germline V gene. The CDR3 region has the DNA TGCAGCGTTGAAGAGGGAAGCTCCTACAATGAGCAGTTCTTC. It yields the protein CSVEEGSSYNEQFF.

The chain carries TRBV19 and TRBJ1-2; D might be TRBD1 (6 bases). V was shortened by 8 bases and J by 4 bases, with 20 bases between the two germline ends. The CDR3 sequence is 15 residues long. CDR1 and CDR2 from the germline V gene are LNHDA and SQIVND (reference sequence). CDR3 protein: CASQDGIRTVYGYTF. In DNA, the CDR3 is TGTGCCAGTCAAGACGGAATCCGGACAGTCTATGGCTACACCTTC.

The sample holds a few counts of this clonotype. The rearrangement uses TRBV12-3 or TRBV12-4 and TRBJ1-2; a weak D match, TRBD1 (5 bases). V lost 7 bases to trimming and J lost 7 bases, with 19 bases between them. The CDR3 totals 14 residues. This CDR3 reads CASTFWTRTPGYTF. CDR3 coding DNA: TGTGCCAGCACCTTCTGGACAAGGACGCCTGGCTACACCTTC.

The table lists this clonotype with a few counts. The chain carries TRBV29-1 and TRBJ2-6, with D possibly matching TRBD2 (6 bases). CDR1 and CDR2 (germline): SQVTM, ANQGSEA. The ends were cut back, 6 bases at V and 0 bases at J, with 15 bases in the middle. CDR3 size: 16 residues. CDR3 bases: TGCAGCGTCCGGCCCTCGCGGGGCTCTGGGGCCAACGTCCTGACTTTC. As protein: CSVRPSRGSGANVLTF.

For the CDR3, the DNA is TGTGCCAGCTCACCACCGGCAGGGTCCTACGAGCAGTACTTC. This encodes CASSPPAGSYEQYF. V and J are TRBV18 and TRBJ2-7; TRBD1 is a possible D gene (5 bases). CDR1 is KGHSH, CDR2 LQKENI, per germline. CDR3 length equals 14 residues. V dropped 0 bases and J dropped 1 base, with 7 bases sitting between them.

This rearrangement joins TRBV3-1 to TRBJ2-7; D tentatively reads TRBD1 or TRBD2 (7 bases each). The J call is in doubt because the DNA end fits TRBJ2-5 better. This CDR3 has 16 residues. Germline loops: CDR1 LGHDT, CDR2 YNNKEL (reference sequence). The CDR3 DNA sequence: TGTGCCAGCAGCGTCAACAGGGAGGGGGCCTCGGAGACCCAGTACTTC. It is translated as CASSVNREGASETQYF.

The gene calls are TRBV7-9 and TRBJ1-1; D uncertain. V dropped 4 bases and J dropped 3 bases, with 9 bases sitting between them. The germline gives CDR1 SEHNR, CDR2 FQNEAQ (reference sequence). The CDR3 spans 13 residues. The CDR3: CASSSPWDTEAFF. The CDR3, as DNA: TGTGCCAGCAGCTCCCCATGGGACACTGAAGCTTTCTTT.

V and J are TRBV10-3 and TRBJ2-7, with 7 nucleotides matching TRBD2. Per germline, CDR1 ENHRY and CDR2 SYGVKD. J was trimmed by 5 bases and V by 8 bases; bases with no gene match: 9. The CDR3 is 13 amino acids. The CDR3 is CAIGGSLSHEQYF. Written as DNA, the CDR3 is TGTGCCATCGGCGGGAGCCTTTCCCACGAGCAGTACTTC.

V gene TRBV5-1 combines with J gene TRBJ2-7; D may be TRBD2 (6 bases). CDR3 length: 14 residues. V lost 2 bases and J lost 3, with 12 bases in between. Germline V gene lookup returns CDR1 SGHRS and CDR2 YFSETQ. Here the CDR3 DNA reads TGCGCCAGCAGCTTAAAAGGCGGGGTCTACGAGCAGTACTTC. It yields the protein CASSLKGGVYEQYF. Variable domain in full (rest from reference TRBV5-1 and TRBJ2-7): KAGVTQTPRYLIKTRGQQVTLSCSPISGHRSVSWYQQTPGQGLQFLFEYFSETQRNKGNFPGRFSGRQFSNSRSEMNVSTLELGDSALYLCASSLKGGVYEQYFGPGTRLTVT.